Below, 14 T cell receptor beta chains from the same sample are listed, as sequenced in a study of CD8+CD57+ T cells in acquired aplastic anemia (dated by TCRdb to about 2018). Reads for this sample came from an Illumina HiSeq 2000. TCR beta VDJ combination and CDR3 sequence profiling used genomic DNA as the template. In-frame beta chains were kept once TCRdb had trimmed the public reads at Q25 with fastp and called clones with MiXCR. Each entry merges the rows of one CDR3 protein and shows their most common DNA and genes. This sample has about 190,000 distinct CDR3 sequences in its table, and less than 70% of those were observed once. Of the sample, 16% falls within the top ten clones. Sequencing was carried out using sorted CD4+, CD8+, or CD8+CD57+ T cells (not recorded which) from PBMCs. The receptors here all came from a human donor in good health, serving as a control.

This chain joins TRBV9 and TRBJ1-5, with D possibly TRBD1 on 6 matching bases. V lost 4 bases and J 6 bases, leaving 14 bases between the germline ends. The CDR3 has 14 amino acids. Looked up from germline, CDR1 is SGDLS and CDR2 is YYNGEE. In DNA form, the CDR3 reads TGTGCCAGCAGCCAAGCCCGGGACACTCAGCCCCAGCATTTT. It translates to CASSQARDTQPQHF.

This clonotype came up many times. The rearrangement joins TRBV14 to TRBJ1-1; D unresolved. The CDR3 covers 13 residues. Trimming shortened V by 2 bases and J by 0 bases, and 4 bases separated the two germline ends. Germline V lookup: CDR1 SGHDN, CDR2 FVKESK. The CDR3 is CASSQFMNTEAFF. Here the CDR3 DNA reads TGTGCCAGCAGCCAATTTATGAACACTGAAGCTTTCTTT.

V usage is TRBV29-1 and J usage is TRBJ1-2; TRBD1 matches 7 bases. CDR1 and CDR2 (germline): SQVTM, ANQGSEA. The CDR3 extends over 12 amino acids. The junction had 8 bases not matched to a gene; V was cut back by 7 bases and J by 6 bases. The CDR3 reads CSAAGQAHGYTF. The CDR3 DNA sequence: TGCAGCGCAGCCGGACAGGCGCATGGCTACACCTTC.

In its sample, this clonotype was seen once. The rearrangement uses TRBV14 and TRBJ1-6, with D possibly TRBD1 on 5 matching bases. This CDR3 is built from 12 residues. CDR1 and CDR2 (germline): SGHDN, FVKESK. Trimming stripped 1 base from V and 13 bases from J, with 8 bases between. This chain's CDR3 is CASSQAAGPLHF. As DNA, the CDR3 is TGTGCCAGCAGCCAAGCGGCAGGGCCCCTCCACTTT.

In DNA form, the CDR3 reads TGTGCCAGTACACCCCGGGGCAGGGGGCTAGATGAAAAACTGTTTTTT. The encoded protein is CASTPRGRGLDEKLFF. The chain couples TRBV28 to TRBJ1-4; 8 nucleotides match TRBD1. Germline values: CDR1 MDHEN, CDR2 SYDVKM. The V and J ends lost 9 bases and 6 bases, in that order; junction bases with no gene match: 15. The CDR3 covers 16 residues.

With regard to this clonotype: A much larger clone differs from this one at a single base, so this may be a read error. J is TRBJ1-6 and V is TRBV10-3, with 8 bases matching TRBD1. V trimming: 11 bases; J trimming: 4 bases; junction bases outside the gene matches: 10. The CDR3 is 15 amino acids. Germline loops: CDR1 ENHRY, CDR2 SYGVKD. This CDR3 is CAAKLGQAYNSPLHF. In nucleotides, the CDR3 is TGTGCCGCCAAACTGGGACAGGCTTATAATTCACCCCTCCACTTT.

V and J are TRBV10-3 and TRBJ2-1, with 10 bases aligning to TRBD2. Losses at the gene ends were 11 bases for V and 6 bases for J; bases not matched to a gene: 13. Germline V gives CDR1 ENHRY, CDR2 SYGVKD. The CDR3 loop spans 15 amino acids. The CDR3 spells CAFNAGLAITNEQFF. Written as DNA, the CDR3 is TGTGCCTTCAATGCGGGACTAGCGATTACCAATGAGCAGTTCTTC.

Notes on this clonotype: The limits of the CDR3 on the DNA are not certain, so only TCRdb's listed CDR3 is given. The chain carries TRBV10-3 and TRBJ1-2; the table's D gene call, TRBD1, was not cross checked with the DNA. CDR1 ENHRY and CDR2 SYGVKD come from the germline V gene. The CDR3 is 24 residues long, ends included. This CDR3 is CAIPNQTALYFCATSRDRDYGYTF.

In DNA form, the CDR3 reads TGTGCCAGCAGCCCCGCGGGCGATAATTCACCCCTCCACTTT. This sequence encodes CASSPAGDNSPLHF. The V call is TRBV3-1, the J call TRBJ1-6; unclear D gene. The CDR3 spans 14 residues. Germline CDR1 LGHDT, CDR2 YNNKEL (reference sequence). The germline V and J ends were trimmed by 4 bases and 5 bases, with 9 bases remaining between them.

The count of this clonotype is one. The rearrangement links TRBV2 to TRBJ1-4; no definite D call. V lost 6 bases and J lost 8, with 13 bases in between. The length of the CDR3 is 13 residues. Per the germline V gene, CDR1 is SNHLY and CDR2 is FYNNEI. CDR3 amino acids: CASSAPRWEKLFF. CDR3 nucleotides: TGTGCCAGCAGCGCTCCCCGCTGGGAAAAACTGTTTTTT. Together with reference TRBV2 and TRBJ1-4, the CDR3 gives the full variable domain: EPEVTQTPSHQVTQMGQEVILRCVPISNHLYFYWYRQILGQKVEFLVSFYNNEISEKSEIFDDQFSVERPDGSNFTLKIRSTKLEDSAMYFCASSAPRWEKLFFGSGTQLSVL.

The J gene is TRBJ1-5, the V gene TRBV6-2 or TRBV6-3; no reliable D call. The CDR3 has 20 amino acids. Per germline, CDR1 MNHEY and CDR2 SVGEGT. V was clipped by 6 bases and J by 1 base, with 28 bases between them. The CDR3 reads CASRPPGLGPLTGSNQPQHF. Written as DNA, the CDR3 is TGTGCCAGCAGGCCCCCCGGGTTAGGTCCTCTCACGGGAAGCAATCAGCCCCAGCATTTT.

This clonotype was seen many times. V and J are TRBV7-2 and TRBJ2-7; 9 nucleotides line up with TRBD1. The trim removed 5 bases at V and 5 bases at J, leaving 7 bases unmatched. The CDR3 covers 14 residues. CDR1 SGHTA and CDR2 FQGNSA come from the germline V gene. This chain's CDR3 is CASSPGQGRNEQYF. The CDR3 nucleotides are TGTGCCAGCAGCCCCGGACAGGGGCGGAACGAGCAGTACTTC.

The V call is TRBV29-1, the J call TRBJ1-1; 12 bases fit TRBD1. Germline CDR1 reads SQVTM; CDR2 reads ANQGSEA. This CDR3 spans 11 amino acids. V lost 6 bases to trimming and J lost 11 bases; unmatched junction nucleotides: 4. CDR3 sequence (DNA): TGCAGCGTGGGGACAGGGGGCGTCGCTTTCTTT. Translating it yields CSVGTGGVAFF.

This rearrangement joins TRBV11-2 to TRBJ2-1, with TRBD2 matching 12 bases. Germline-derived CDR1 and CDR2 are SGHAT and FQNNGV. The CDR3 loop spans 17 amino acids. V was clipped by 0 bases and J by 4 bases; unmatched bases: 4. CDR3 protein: CASSLDLAGGAYNEQFF. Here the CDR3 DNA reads TGTGCCAGCAGCTTAGATCTAGCGGGGGGGGCGTACAATGAGCAGTTCTTC.